The T cell receptor (beta chain) under discussion was sequenced for a study of control samples from healthy donors and cancer patients. CDR1 and CDR2 from the germline V gene are SGHDN and FVKESK. The CDR3 is made up of 15 amino acids. With 3 bases clipped from V and 4 bases from J, the junction kept 5 bases outside the gene matches. Sequenced by immunoSEQ multiplex PCR; TCRdb stores in-frame clones only, minus some. The data contain about 180,000 clones, nearly 90% of them singletons. The V gene is TRBV14, the J gene TRBJ1-3, with 8 bases identical to TRBD1. This receptor was obtained from a woman between 50 and 59 years old in good health. The sample comprised blood. This chain's CDR3 is CASSHATGAGNTIYF. As DNA, the CDR3 is TGTGCCAGCAGCCACGCGACAGGGGCAGGAAACACCATATATTTT.